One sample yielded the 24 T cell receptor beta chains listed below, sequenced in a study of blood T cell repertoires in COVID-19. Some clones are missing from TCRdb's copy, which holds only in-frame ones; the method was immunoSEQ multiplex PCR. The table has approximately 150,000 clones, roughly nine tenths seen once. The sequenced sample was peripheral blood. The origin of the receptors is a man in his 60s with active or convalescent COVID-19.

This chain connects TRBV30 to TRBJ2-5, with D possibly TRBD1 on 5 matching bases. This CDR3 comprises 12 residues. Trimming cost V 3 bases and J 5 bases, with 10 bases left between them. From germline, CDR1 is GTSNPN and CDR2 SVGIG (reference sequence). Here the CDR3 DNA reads TGTGCCTGGAGAAGGGGATGGGAGACCCAGTACTTC. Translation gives CAWRRGWETQYF.

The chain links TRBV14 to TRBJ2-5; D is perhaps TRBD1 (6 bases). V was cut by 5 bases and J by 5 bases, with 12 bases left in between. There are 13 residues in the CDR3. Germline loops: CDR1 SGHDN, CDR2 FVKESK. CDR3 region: CASSTQGSETQYF. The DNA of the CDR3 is TGTGCCAGCAGCACACAGGGCTCGGAGACCCAGTACTTC.

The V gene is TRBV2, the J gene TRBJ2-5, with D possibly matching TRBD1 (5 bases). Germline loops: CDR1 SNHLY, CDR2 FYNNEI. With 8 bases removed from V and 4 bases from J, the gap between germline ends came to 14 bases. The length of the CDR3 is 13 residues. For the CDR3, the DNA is TGTGCCAGCCGACCGACAGTAGGAGAGACCCAGTACTTC. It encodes CASRPTVGETQYF.

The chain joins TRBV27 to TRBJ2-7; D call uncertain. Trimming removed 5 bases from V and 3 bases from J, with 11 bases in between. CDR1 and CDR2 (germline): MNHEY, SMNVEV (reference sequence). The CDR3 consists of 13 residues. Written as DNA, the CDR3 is TGTGCCAGCAGTACTCAGGCGAACTACGAGCAGTACTTC. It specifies CASSTQANYEQYF.

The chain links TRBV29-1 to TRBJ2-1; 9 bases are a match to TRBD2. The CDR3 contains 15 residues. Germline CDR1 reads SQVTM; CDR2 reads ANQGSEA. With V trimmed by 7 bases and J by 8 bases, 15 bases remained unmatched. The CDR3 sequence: CSAGIAGDSIHEQFF. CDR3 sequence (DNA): TGCAGCGCCGGGATAGCGGGGGATTCTATACATGAGCAGTTCTTC.

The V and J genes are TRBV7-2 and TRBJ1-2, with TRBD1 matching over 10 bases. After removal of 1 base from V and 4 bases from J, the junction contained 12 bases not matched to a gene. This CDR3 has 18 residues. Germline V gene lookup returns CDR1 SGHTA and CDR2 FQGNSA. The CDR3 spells CASSLVPLTGGAIYGYTF. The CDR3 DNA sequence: TGTGCCAGCAGCTTAGTCCCCTTGACAGGGGGCGCAATCTATGGCTACACCTTC.

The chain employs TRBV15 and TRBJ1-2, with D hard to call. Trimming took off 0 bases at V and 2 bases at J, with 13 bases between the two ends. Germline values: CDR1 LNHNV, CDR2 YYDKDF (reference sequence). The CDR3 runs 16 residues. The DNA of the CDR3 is TGTGCCACCAGCAGAGACGGGAGGGTGGGAAACTATGGCTACACCTTC. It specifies CATSRDGRVGNYGYTF.

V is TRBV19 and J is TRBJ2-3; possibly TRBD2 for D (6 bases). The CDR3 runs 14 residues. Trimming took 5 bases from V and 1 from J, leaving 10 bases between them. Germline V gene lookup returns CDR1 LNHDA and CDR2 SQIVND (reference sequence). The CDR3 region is CASSLGEGTDTQYF. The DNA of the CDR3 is TGTGCCAGTAGTCTCGGGGAGGGCACAGATACGCAGTATTTT.

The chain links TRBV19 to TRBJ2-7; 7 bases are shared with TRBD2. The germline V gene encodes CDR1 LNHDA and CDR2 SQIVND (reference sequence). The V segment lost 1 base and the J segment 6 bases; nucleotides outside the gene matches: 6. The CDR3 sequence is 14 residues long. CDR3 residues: CASSIGGRAAEQYF. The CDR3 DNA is TGTGCCAGTAGTATAGGAGGGAGGGCGGCCGAGCAGTACTTC.

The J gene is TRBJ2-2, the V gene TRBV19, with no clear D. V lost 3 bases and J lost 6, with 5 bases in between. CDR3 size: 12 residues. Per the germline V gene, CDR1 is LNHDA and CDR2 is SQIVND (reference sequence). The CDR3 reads CASSMAAGELFF. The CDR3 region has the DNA TGTGCCAGTAGTATGGCGGCCGGGGAGCTGTTTTTT.

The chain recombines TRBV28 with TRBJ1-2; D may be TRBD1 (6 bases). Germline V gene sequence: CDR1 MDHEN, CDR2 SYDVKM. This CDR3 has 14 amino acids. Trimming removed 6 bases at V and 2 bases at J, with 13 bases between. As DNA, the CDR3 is TGTGCCAGCAGGATGGACAGCACAAACTATGGCTACACCTTC. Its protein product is CASRMDSTNYGYTF.

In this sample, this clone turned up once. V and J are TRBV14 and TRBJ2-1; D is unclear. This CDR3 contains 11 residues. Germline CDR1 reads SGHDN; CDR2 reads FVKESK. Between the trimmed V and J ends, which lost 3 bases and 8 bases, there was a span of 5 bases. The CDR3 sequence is CASSHNYEQFF. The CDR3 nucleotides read TGTGCCAGCAGCCATAACTATGAGCAGTTCTTC. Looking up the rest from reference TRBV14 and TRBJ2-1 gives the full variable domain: EAGVTQFPSHSVIEKGQTVTLRCDPISGHDNLYWYRRVMGKEIKFLLHFVKESKQDESGMPNNRFLAERTGGTYSTLKVQPAELEDSGVYFCASSHNYEQFFGPGTRLTVL.

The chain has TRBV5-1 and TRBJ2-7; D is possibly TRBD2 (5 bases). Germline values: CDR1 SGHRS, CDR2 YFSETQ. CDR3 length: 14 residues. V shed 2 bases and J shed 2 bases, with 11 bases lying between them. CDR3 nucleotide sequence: TGCGCCAGCAGCTTCGGACCGGGAACCTACGAGCAGTACTTC. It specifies CASSFGPGTYEQYF. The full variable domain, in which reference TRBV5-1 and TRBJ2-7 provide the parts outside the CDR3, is KAGVTQTPRYLIKTRGQQVTLSCSPISGHRSVSWYQQTPGQGLQFLFEYFSETQRNKGNFPGRFSGRQFSNSRSEMNVSTLELGDSALYLCASSFGPGTYEQYFGPGTRLTVT.

In nucleotides, the CDR3 is TGTGCCAGCAGCTTGGGACAGGGAAGTCAGCCCCAGCATTTT. Translating gives CASSLGQGSQPQHF. V and J are TRBV5-6 and TRBJ1-5; 7 bases map to TRBD1. This CDR3 spans 14 amino acids. V dropped 0 bases and J dropped 6; count of bases not matched to a gene: 3. Per germline, CDR1 SGHDT and CDR2 YYEEEE.

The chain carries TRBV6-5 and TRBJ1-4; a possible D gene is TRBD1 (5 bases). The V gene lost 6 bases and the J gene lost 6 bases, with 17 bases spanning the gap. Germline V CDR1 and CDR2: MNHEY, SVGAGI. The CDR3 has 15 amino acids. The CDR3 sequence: CASRPQDRRDEKLFF. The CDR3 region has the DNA TGTGCCAGCAGACCCCAAGACAGACGGGATGAAAAACTGTTTTTT.

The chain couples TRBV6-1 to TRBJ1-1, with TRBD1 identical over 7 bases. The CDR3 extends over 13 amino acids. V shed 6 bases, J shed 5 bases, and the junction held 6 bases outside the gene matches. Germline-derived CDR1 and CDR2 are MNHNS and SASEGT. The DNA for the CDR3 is TGTGCCAGCAGACCCGACAGGGAAACTGAAGCTTTCTTT. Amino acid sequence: CASRPDRETEAFF.

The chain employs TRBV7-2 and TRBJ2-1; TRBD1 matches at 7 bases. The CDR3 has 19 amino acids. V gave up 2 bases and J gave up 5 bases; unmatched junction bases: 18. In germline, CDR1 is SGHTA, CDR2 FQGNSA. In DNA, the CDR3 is TGTGCCAGCAGCTTAAGATACCGGTTGACAGGGCAACCTCACAATGAGCAGTTCTTC. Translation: CASSLRYRLTGQPHNEQFF. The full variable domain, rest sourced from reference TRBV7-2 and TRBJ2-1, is GAGVSQSPSNKVTEKGKDVELRCDPISGHTALYWYRQSLGQGLEFLIYFQGNSAPDKSGLPSDRFSAERTGGSVSTLTIQRTQQEDSAVYLCASSLRYRLTGQPHNEQFFGPGTRLTVL.

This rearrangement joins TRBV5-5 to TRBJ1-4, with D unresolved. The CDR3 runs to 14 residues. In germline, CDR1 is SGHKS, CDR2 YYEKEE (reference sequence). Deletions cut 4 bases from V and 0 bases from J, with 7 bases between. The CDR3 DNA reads TGTGCCAGCAGCGTCGACACAACTAATGAAAAACTGTTTTTT. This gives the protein CASSVDTTNEKLFF.

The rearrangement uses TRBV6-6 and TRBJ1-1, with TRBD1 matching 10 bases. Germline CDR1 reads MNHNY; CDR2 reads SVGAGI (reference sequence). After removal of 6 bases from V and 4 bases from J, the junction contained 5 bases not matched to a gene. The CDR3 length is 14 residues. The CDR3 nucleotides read TGTGCCAGCAGGCGACAGGGGGCTGTCACTGAAGCTTTCTTT. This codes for CASRRQGAVTEAFF.

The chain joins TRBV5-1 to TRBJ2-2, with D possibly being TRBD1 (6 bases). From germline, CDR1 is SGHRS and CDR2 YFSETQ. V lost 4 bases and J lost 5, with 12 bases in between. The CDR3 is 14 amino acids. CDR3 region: CASSSRRGTGELFF. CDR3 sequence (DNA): TGCGCCAGCAGCAGCCGCAGGGGAACCGGGGAGCTGTTTTTT.

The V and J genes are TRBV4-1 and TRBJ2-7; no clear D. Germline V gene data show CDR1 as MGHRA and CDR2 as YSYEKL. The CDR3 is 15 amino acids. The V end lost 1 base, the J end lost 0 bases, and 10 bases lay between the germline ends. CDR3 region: CASSQGALSSYEQYF. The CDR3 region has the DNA TGCGCCAGCAGCCAAGGGGCCCTTAGCTCCTACGAGCAGTACTTC.

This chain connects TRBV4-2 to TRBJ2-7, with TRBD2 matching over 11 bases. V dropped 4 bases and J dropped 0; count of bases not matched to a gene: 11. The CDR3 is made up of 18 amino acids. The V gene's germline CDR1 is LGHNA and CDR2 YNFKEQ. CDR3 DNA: TGTGCCAGCAGCCCGCAATGGTCTAGCGGGAGGCCCTCCTACGAGCAGTACTTC. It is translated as CASSPQWSSGRPSYEQYF.

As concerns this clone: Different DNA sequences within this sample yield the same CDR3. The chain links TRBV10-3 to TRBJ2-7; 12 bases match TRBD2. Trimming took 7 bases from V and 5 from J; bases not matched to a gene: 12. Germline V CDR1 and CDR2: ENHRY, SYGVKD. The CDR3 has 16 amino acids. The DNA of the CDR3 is TGTGCCATCACCCAGACCGCTAGCGGGGGGGCCGACGAGCAGTACTTC. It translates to CAITQTASGGADEQYF.

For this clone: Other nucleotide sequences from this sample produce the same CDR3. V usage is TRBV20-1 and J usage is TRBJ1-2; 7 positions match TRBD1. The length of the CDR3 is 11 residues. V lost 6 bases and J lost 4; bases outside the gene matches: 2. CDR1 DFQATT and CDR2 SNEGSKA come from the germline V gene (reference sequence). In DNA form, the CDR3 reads TGCAGTGCAAGACAGGGCTATGGCTACACCTTC. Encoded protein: CSARQGYGYTF.